Described below is a single T cell receptor beta chain sequence and its context. The data were taken from a study of blood T cell repertoires in COVID-19. Looking at the study overall: Whether acute or convalescent, the COVID-19 samples came from the United States, Italy and Spain. PBMCs, B-cell-depleted T cells, or T cells were the source of the cDNA or gDNA that made up the material.

Study processing details: Amplification from reference gene primers served as the basis for estimated nucleated cell counts. Using immunoSEQ multiplex PCR, the repertoire was profiled, and TCRdb retains in-frame clones only, with some absent. Clonal size and the V and J genes are those of that table, whereas D and trimming came from the DNA. The repertoire holds about 100,000 clones, with approximately 86% as singletons. The TCR was taken from a man in his fifties or sixties with active or convalescent COVID-19. The sequenced sample consisted of peripheral blood.

CDR3 DNA sequence: TGTGCCAGCAGTCTCGGGACTAGCCGGACCGGGGAGCTGTTTTTT. This sequence encodes CASSLGTSRTGELFF. This chain uses TRBV27 with TRBJ2-2; TRBD2 matches 9 bases. The V segment lost 5 bases and the J segment 5 bases; nucleotides outside the gene matches: 6. CDR1 and CDR2 (germline): MNHEY, SMNVEV (reference sequence). The CDR3 length is 15 residues.